A selection of T cell receptor beta chains follows, all from one sample in a study of CD8 T cells in ankylosing spondylitis. TCRdb redid the calling of the 5' RACE reads with MiXCR, one entry per CDR3 protein. The profile shows around 130,000 distinct CDR3 sequences, about a tenth of them singletons. Sequences were obtained from blood, either unsorted or a sorted T cell fraction (not recorded which). The receptor set was obtained from a male donor with ankylosing spondylitis or in good health (not recorded which). Both conserved end residues are part of each CDR3. The order of the fields is CDR3 length, clone size, V gene, CDR3 protein. Size is stated for part of the rows, as once, few or many counts, or as a class when the clone is expanded.

cdr3_length: 16; clone_size: many; v_call: TRBV3-1; cdr3_aa: CASSQLGGRSYNEQFF
cdr3_length: 14; clone_size: few; v_call: TRBV18; cdr3_aa: CASSPPGQGSEQYF
cdr3_length: 17; clone_size: few; v_call: TRBV5-1; cdr3_aa: CASSGGLAGAPSYEQYF
cdr3_length: 14; clone_size: many; v_call: TRBV20-1; cdr3_aa: CSARDTGEHYGYTF
cdr3_length: 14; clone_size: many; v_call: TRBV27; cdr3_aa: CASSFGTGGTEAFF
cdr3_length: 16; clone_size: few; v_call: TRBV6-1; cdr3_aa: CASSPVGTSPTDTQYF
cdr3_length: 17; clone_size: once; v_call: TRBV20-1; cdr3_aa: CSARDRLLAERTDTQYF
cdr3_length: 16; clone_size: many; v_call: TRBV15; cdr3_aa: CATSRELAGGVGELFF
cdr3_length: 16; clone_size: many; v_call: TRBV27; cdr3_aa: CASSLSTSGSIAEQFF
cdr3_length: 13; clone_size: many; v_call: TRBV20-1; cdr3_aa: CSARPQGDSPLHF
cdr3_length: 14; clone_size: many; v_call: TRBV29-1; cdr3_aa: CSVVTTSGHNEQFF
cdr3_length: 13; clone_size: .; v_call: TRBV5-1; cdr3_aa: CASSLGLPGELFF
cdr3_length: 14; clone_size: few; v_call: TRBV11-2; cdr3_aa: CASSQSGGVDTQYF
cdr3_length: 16; clone_size: many; v_call: TRBV12-3/TRBV12-4; cdr3_aa: CASSLGFGEWGETQYF
cdr3_length: 19; clone_size: few; v_call: TRBV20-1; cdr3_aa: CSAPVAGPGSGGSNNEQFF
cdr3_length: 16; clone_size: many; v_call: TRBV7-3; cdr3_aa: CASSSQGEFVNTEAFF
cdr3_length: 15; clone_size: .; v_call: TRBV19; cdr3_aa: CASSIAGTGTYEQYF
cdr3_length: 14; clone_size: many; v_call: TRBV29-1; cdr3_aa: CSVDGKPGSYEQYF
cdr3_length: 16; clone_size: few; v_call: TRBV9; cdr3_aa: CASSARGEQANEKLFF
cdr3_length: 16; clone_size: few; v_call: TRBV7-3; cdr3_aa: CASSLTGQGNPVEQYF
cdr3_length: 15; clone_size: many; v_call: TRBV5-1; cdr3_aa: CASSLAVRNTDTQYF
cdr3_length: 15; clone_size: many; v_call: TRBV20-1; cdr3_aa: CSAATLAGSSYEQYF
cdr3_length: 15; clone_size: .; v_call: TRBV20-1; cdr3_aa: CSASFGTPETYEQYF
cdr3_length: 12; clone_size: .; v_call: TRBV20-1; cdr3_aa: CSATRHTDTQYF
cdr3_length: 14; clone_size: many; v_call: TRBV3-1; cdr3_aa: CASSQGTGGHEQYF
cdr3_length: 14; clone_size: many; v_call: TRBV20-1; cdr3_aa: CSAPSREFNQPQHF
cdr3_length: 15; clone_size: few; v_call: TRBV7-2; cdr3_aa: CASTRLAGWYNEQFF
cdr3_length: 17; clone_size: few; v_call: TRBV20-1; cdr3_aa: CSARDPWGQESTDTQYF
cdr3_length: 15; clone_size: few; v_call: TRBV7-2; cdr3_aa: CASSQDRNSNQPQHF
cdr3_length: 12; clone_size: many; v_call: TRBV28; cdr3_aa: CASRSANTEAFF
cdr3_length: 13; clone_size: many; v_call: TRBV29-1; cdr3_aa: CSCTGAGANVLTF
cdr3_length: 13; clone_size: many; v_call: TRBV19; cdr3_aa: CASTGTRDTEQFF
cdr3_length: 15; clone_size: many; v_call: TRBV5-1; cdr3_aa: CASSLGGRPTDTQYF
cdr3_length: 14; clone_size: many; v_call: TRBV20-1; cdr3_aa: CSASARGFQETQYF
cdr3_length: 15; clone_size: many; v_call: TRBV12-3/TRBV12-4; cdr3_aa: CASSGRTSAFTEQYF
cdr3_length: 13; clone_size: few; v_call: TRBV5-1; cdr3_aa: CASTDRVGGELFF
cdr3_length: 13; clone_size: many; v_call: TRBV11-2; cdr3_aa: CASSSTAFYGYTF
cdr3_length: 15; clone_size: many; v_call: TRBV20-1; cdr3_aa: CSAALRDRGLETQYF
cdr3_length: 11; clone_size: many; v_call: TRBV6-2/TRBV6-3; cdr3_aa: CASRNKETQYF
cdr3_length: 18; clone_size: many; v_call: TRBV7-8; cdr3_aa: CASSLEGGLAGVRYEQYF
cdr3_length: 15; clone_size: few; v_call: TRBV5-1; cdr3_aa: CASSLGGQGAYEQYF
cdr3_length: 13; clone_size: many; v_call: TRBV20-1; cdr3_aa: CSASGQGSGEQYF
cdr3_length: 13; clone_size: many; v_call: TRBV28; cdr3_aa: CASKAGDRETQYF
cdr3_length: 15; clone_size: few; v_call: TRBV30; cdr3_aa: CAWSVGLAGDGELFF
cdr3_length: 19; clone_size: many; v_call: TRBV7-3; cdr3_aa: CASSLRGRVGGRRDNEQFF
cdr3_length: 12; clone_size: few; v_call: TRBV27; cdr3_aa: CASRQGANVLTF